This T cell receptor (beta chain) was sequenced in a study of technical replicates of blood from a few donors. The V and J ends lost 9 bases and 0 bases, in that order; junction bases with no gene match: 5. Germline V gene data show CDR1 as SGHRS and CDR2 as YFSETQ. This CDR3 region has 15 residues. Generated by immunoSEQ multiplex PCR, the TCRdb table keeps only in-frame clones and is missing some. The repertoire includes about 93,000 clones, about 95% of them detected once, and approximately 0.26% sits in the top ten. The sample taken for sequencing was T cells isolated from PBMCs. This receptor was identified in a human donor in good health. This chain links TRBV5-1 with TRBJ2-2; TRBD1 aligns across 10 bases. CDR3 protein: CATWTGGTNTGELFF. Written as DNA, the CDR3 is TGCGCCACCTGGACAGGGGGTACGAACACCGGGGAGCTGTTTTTT. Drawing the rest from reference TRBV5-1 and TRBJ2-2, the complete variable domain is KAGVTQTPRYLIKTRGQQVTLSCSPISGHRSVSWYQQTPGQGLQFLFEYFSETQRNKGNFPGRFSGRQFSNSRSEMNVSTLELGDSALYLCATWTGGTNTGELFFGEGSRLTVL.